This T cell receptor beta chain was found in a study of T cells in Graves' hyperthyroidism and ophthalmopathy. From germline, CDR1 is MDHEN and CDR2 SYDVKM. The CDR3 is 16 residues long. The V end was cut by 6 bases, the J end by 3 bases, with 15 bases between. Patients were aged 18 to 65, had disease duration under 2 months, and had newly diagnosed hyperthyroidism. Amplified TCR beta CDR3 regions derived from RNA transcripts. First-round RT-PCR of the TCR CDR3 relied on the HTBI primer set. TCRdb reprocessed the multiplex PCR reads with MiXCR, giving one entry per CDR3 protein. The table has about 560,000 distinct CDR3 sequences, 16% seen once; the top ten hold approximately 20%.

This clonotype originated in a woman aged 18-29 years with Graves' hyperthyroidism. Sequenced material: blood. This chain uses TRBV28 with TRBJ2-6; D ambiguous. This CDR3 reads CASSPLRVSGANVLTF. DNA of the CDR3: TGTGCCAGCAGCCCGCTAAGGGTTAGTGGGGCCAACGTCCTGACTTTC.